The clone carrying this T cell receptor beta chain was seen just once. This entry belongs to a study of blood T cell repertoires in COVID-19. Study-level information: COVID-19 samples collected from the United States, Italy and Spain covered acute and convalescent phases. Sources were T cells, B-cell-depleted T cells, or PBMCs; the material itself was cDNA or gDNA.

In the authors' workflow: Using reference gene primer amplification, nucleated cell counts were estimated. Libraries were prepared by immunoSEQ multiplex PCR; TCRdb keeps only in-frame clonotypes and omits some of them. V and J calls and clone size are given by that table; D and trimming were obtained from the DNA. Altogether roughly 500,000 clones are present, around 85% being singletons, with the ten largest covering approximately 3%. The germline gives CDR1 LGHDT, CDR2 YNNKEL (reference sequence). The V and J ends lost 4 bases and 6 bases, in that order; junction bases with no gene match: 6. This CDR3 contains 14 residues.

Source material: peripheral blood. V is TRBV3-1 (or the pseudogene TRBV3-2) and J is TRBJ1-2, with 9 bases that match TRBD1. This sequence was found in a human donor in a cohort sampled during active COVID-19. DNA for the CDR3: TGTGCCAGCAGCCGCTTGGGACAGGGCGATGGCTACACCTTC. Its translation is CASSRLGQGDGYTF.